This T cell receptor beta chain was recovered during a study of shared T cell receptors in the human thymus. Germline CDR1 reads SGHVS; CDR2 reads FQNEAQ. This CDR3 has 19 amino acids. V gave up 1 base and J gave up 4 bases; unmatched junction bases: 16. Here immunoSEQ multiplex PCR was the method, and the copy in TCRdb shows in-frame clones only, minus some. The sample holds approximately 580,000 clones; about 80% are singletons and the top ten take roughly 0.013%. The sample also formed part of further work on human thymus T cells.

The sample was thymocytes. The V gene is TRBV7-8, the J gene TRBJ2-1; 7 nucleotides line up with TRBD2. This clonotype originated in a boy in the first two years of life with a congenital heart defect. The CDR3 bases are TGTGCCAGCAGCTTAGGGTGGGTGCGAACAGCGGGGCGGTACAATGAGCAGTTCTTC. Translated, it gives CASSLGWVRTAGRYNEQFF.